Sequencing of this TCR beta chain was carried out in a study of T cells in Graves' hyperthyroidism and ophthalmopathy. Study-wide results and limits: Appearing also in blood were most of the thyroid clonotypes expanded above 0.001.

Participants, patients aged 18 to 65, had newly diagnosed hyperthyroidism with a duration under 2 months. Clinicians diagnosed patients from clinical symptoms, serum thyroxine and TRAb, thyroid ultrasound and orbital computed tomography. In the case of this clonotype: Its antigen remains unidentified. A much larger clone lies one base from this, so it may be a read error.

TCR beta CDR3 region amplification was performed from RNA transcripts. The primer set for the first-round RT-PCR of the TCR CDR3 was HTBI. One entry per CDR3 protein results from TCRdb running MiXCR on the multiplex PCR reads. The top ten hold 25% to 30% of the sample, which has 300,000 to 450,000 distinct CDR3 sequences, approximately 14% seen once. CDR3 length equals 11 residues. The V end lost 4 bases, the J end lost 12 bases, and 9 bases lay between the germline ends. Germline V CDR1 and CDR2: SGHAT, FQNNGV. This chain connects TRBV11-2 to TRBJ1-4; D is ambiguous. Sequencing input: blood. This sequence was found in a woman younger than 30 with Graves' hyperthyroidism that later progressed to Graves' ophthalmopathy. The CDR3 protein is CASSSPEELFF. The DNA for the CDR3 is TGTGCCAGCAGCTCCCCAGAAGAACTGTTTTTT.